One TCR beta chain is described in this entry. Its specificity is not known. The sample originates from a study of T-cell reconstitution after alpha-beta-depleted transplantation in children. Study-wide findings and caveats: It was newly produced T cells that mostly accounted for T-cell counts and diversity one year after transplant. Certain patients had high TCRbeta diversity at day 60, and it came from recipient T cells and thymic progenitors that survived. Alpha-beta T cells present about two months after transplant were reported to originate from several hundred expanded graft clones.

This sample's TCRbeta library carried unique molecular identifier barcodes. Each CDR3 protein gets one entry after TCRdb re-called the PCR reads with MiXCR. The sample has some 290,000 distinct CDR3 sequences, approximately 23% seen once; the top ten hold approximately 11%. Germline values: CDR1 SGHDT, CDR2 YYEEEE. The V and J ends lost 5 bases and 5 bases, in that order; junction bases with no gene match: 8. This CDR3 is built from 16 residues. The chain combines TRBV5-6 with TRBJ2-5, with 14 bases fitting TRBD2. The material sequenced was PBMCs, mostly from graft donor cells, taken 180 days after TCRalphabeta/CD19-depleted stem cell transplant. The sequence came from a male patient younger than 18 who had a stem cell transplant for acute lymphoblastic leukemia, so the T cells may come from the graft donor. The CDR3 sequence: CASRGLAGVLAETQYF. Here the CDR3 DNA reads TGTGCCAGCAGGGGACTAGCGGGAGTTTTGGCGGAGACCCAGTACTTC. Full variable domain (remainder filled in from reference TRBV5-6 and TRBJ2-5): DAGVTQSPTHLIKTRGQQVTLRCSPKSGHDTVSWYQQALGQGPQFIFQYYEEEERQRGNFPDRFSGHQFPNYSSELNVNALLLGDSALYLCASRGLAGVLAETQYFGPGTRLLVL.